Given below is one T cell receptor (beta chain) in context. This clonotype was observed a few times. The target of this receptor is not known. Within one base of it there is no much larger clone, and no base qualities were kept. Ends trimmed: V by 8 bases, J by 6 bases; bases unmatched to a gene: 16. CDR1 and CDR2 are read off the germline V gene (reference sequence) as WNHNN and SYGVQD. The CDR3 holds 16 amino acids from the cysteine to the phenylalanine. Only the CDR3 part of the read is kept: 48 bases, read in frame from the first base. The listed sequencing device is Illumina NovaSeq 6000. Using 5'RACE with constant-segment primers, TCRalpha and TCRbeta cDNA libraries were constructed, with sample barcodes and unique molecular identifiers added in the process. RNA was extracted from every sample with Trizol reagent. Amplification of the libraries took two PCR steps, and the second step added a second sample barcode plus Illumina TruSeq adapters. Sequencing of the libraries was done on an Illumina NovaSeq, producing 2 x 150 bp paired-end reads. The authors' pipeline ran thus. With migec v1.2.7, reads were demultiplexed and then collapsed into UMI-guided consensus sequences. Using mixcr v2.1.11, UMI consensuses were aligned to TRA and TRB V and J templates and then assembled into clonotypes. A clonotype was counted as expanded or contracted only if both edgeR and NoisET called the change significant, with noise models trained on biological replicates. For edgeR calls, the thresholds were a false discovery rate-adjusted p below 0.01 and a log2 fold-change of 1. As an exploratory analysis of dynamics, max-normalized trajectories of the 1000 most abundant clonotypes were examined by PCA with hierarchical clustering. Each responding clone was given a CD4 or CD8 phenotype based on the CD4+ and CD8+ repertoires, which had been sequenced separately. TCRdb reran the public reads through fastp at Q25 and MiXCR, keeping productive beta chains. Identical CDR3 proteins give one entry, which carries the most common genes and DNA. The V and J calls here are based on TCRdb, not the publication. The sample table holds just under 150,000 distinct CDR3 sequences, of which less than 20% were seen once. The ten biggest clones cover around 2.4% of the sample.

The data are from a study of T-cell memory formation after mild COVID-19 (dated by TCRdb to the early 2020s). In the study overall: Most TCR sequence clusters were specific to one of the two donors. In a couple of donors, T-cell clones that expanded and contracted after mild COVID-19 were tracked by sequencing TCRalpha and TCRbeta repertoires over time. The cohort comprised two young, previously healthy adult volunteers, one female and one male. Study-level results and caveats: Contracting CD4+ clones were found mainly in CM and EM memory subsets, while CD8+ clones were enriched in EMRA. Only two mild cases were covered in the study, and larger cohorts including severe cases with pre-infection samples were considered necessary. Some responding clones were detected in pre-infection memory, suggesting pre-existing cross-reactive memory T cells joined the SARS-CoV-2 response. Clones contracting from day 15 to 85 had balanced CD4/CD8 phenotypes, while a second wave expanding from day 15 to 37 was biased towards CD4+. SARS-CoV-2 specificity of the second-wave clones peaking on day 37 was not confirmed.

Ficoll-Paque density gradient centrifugation was used to isolate PBMCs. The V and J genes are TRBV10-1 and TRBJ2-3; 8 bases in between match TRBD2. This sequence originates from an adult woman who had mild COVID-19 (a few samples of this study predate the infection). The sample titles of this study are shuffled in the database, so cell type and time point are left out; the donor was told from shared clones. Material: PBMCs or a T cell subset sorted from them (not recorded which). The CDR3 region has the sequence CASCGASGREVDTQYF. At the DNA level, the sequence is TGCGCCAGCTGCGGGGCTAGCGGGCGGGAAGTGGATACGCAGTATTTT.